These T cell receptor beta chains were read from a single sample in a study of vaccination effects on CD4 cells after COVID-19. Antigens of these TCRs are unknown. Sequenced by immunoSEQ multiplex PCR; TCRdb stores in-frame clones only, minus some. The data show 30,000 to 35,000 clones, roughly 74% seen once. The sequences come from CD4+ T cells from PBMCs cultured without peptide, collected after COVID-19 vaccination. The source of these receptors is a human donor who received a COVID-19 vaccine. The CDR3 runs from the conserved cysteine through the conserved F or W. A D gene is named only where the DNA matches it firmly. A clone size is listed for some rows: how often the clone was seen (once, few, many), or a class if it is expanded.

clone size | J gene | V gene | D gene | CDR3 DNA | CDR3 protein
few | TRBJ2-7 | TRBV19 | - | TGTGCCAGTAGTATGCTGACAGCTCCCTACGAGCAGTACTTC | CASSMLTAPYEQYF
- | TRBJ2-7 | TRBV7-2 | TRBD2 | TGTGCCAGCAGCTCCTCGACTAGCGGGCAAAGGAGCGAGCAGTACTTC | CASSSSTSGQRSEQYF
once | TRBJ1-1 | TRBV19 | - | TGTGCCAGTAGTACTTACCCTCAGAAGAACACTGAAGCTTTCTTT | CASSTYPQKNTEAFF
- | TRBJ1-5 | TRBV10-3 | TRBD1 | TGTGCCGCGACAGGGAGCCTAAATCAGCCCCAGCATTTT | CAATGSLNQPQHF
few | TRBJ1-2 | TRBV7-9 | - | TGTGCCAGCAGCTTAGCAGGGGAGGAACGCGATGGCTACACCTTC | CASSLAGEERDGYTF
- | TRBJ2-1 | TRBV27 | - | TGTGCCACCAACCGGGGGAGTCGCCCCCATGAGCAGTTCTTC | CATNRGSRPHEQFF
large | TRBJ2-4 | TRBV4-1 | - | TGCGCCAGCAGCCAAGGCAGGGGACTAGCCAAAAACATTCAGTACTTC | CASSQGRGLAKNIQYF
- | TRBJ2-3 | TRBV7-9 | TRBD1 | TGTGCCAGCAGCTTACCGGGACAGGGTGATACGCAGTATTTT | CASSLPGQGDTQYF
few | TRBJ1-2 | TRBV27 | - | TGTGCCAGCAGTGCCTCCGGGCCGGGGAGCTACACCTTC | CASSASGPGSYTF
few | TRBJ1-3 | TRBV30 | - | TGTGCCTGGAGCAAGACAGGCTCAACTGGAAACACCATATATTTT | CAWSKTGSTGNTIYF
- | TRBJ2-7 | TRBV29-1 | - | TGCAGCCCTGGAAACGGGCCCCCGGCCTACGAGCAGTACTTC | CSPGNGPPAYEQYF
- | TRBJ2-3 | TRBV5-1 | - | TGCGCCAGCAGCCTCACCGGCTCAGATACGCAGTATTTT | CASSLTGSDTQYF
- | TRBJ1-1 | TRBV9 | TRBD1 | TGTGCCAGCAGCGCAGGGACAGTAGACACTGAAGCTTTCTTT | CASSAGTVDTEAFF
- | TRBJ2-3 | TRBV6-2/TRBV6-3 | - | TGTGCCAGCAGTCTAATGGGGAGGGGGCGGACAGATACGCAGTATTTT | CASSLMGRGRTDTQYF
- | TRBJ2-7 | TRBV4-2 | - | TGTGCCAGCAGCCGGGGGGGCCGGGACGTAGCCTACGAGCAGTACTTC | CASSRGGRDVAYEQYF
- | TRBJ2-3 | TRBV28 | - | TGTGCCGGCCACAGGGCGGGGTCAGATACGCAGTATTTT | CAGHRAGSDTQYF
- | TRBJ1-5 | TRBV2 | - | TGTGCCAGCGGGATTTCACGATTTAGCAATCAGCCCCAGCATTTT | CASGISRFSNQPQHF
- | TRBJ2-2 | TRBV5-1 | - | TGCGCCAGCAGCTTGGTGGAAAACGGGGAGCTGTTTTTT | CASSLVENGELFF
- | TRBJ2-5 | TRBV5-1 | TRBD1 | TGCGCCAGCTGCCAGGGGGCACTCGGAGAGACCCAGTACTTC | CASCQGALGETQYF
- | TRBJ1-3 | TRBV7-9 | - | TGTGCCAGCACGTCGACTAGTAGGGAAACTGGAAACACCATATATTTT | CASTSTSRETGNTIYF
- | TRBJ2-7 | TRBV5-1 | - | TGCGCCAGCAGCTTGGCCGCTGCTAGGACGGTGGGCTACGAGCAGTACTTC | CASSLAAARTVGYEQYF
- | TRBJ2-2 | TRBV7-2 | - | TGTGCCAGCAGCCCATGGGGCACCGGGGAGCTGTTTTTT | CASSPWGTGELFF
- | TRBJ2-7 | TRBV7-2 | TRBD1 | TGTGCCAGCAGCCTGACAGGGGGCGAGTACGAGCAGTACTTC | CASSLTGGEYEQYF
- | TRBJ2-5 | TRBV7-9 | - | TGTGCCAGCAGCCGTTCCGGGGGCCCGTGGGTGACCCAGTACTTC | CASSRSGGPWVTQYF
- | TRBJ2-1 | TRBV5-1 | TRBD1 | TGCGCCAGCAGCTTGGGACAGGGGGACAATGAGCAGTTCTTC | CASSLGQGDNEQFF
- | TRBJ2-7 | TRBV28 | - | TGTGCCAGCACCCCGCCCGGGGGCCGCTCCTACGAGCAGTACTTC | CASTPPGGRSYEQYF
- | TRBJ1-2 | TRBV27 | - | TGTGCCAGCAGTTTACGAAGGGGCTATGGCTACACCTTC | CASSLRRGYGYTF
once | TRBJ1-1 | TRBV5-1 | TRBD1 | TGCGCCAGCAGGGCAGGGGGCTTTGGCACTGAAGCTTTCTTT | CASRAGGFGTEAFF
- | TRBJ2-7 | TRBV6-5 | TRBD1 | TGTGCCAGCAGCGCGACAGGGGGCGCGACCTACGAGCAGTACTTC | CASSATGGATYEQYF
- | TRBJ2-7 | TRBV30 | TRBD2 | TGTGCCTGCCCCACCGGGACTAGCTCCTACGAGCAGTACTTC | CACPTGTSSYEQYF
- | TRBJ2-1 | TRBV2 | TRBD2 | TGTGCCAGCAGTAAACTAGCGGGAGTAGGCAATGAGCAGTTCTTC | CASSKLAGVGNEQFF
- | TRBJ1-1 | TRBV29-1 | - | TGCAGCGGAGGGACGACTGAAGCTTTCTTT | CSGGTTEAFF
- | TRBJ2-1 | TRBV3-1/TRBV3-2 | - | TGTGCCAGCAGCCAAGTGGTGGGCTACTACAATGAGCAGTTCTTC | CASSQVVGYYNEQFF
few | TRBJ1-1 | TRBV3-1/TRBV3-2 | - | TGTGCCAGCAGCCAAACCGACAGGAACACTGAAGCTTTCTTT | CASSQTDRNTEAFF
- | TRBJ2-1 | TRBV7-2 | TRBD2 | TGTGCCAGCAGCTTGGGCCTAGCGGGGAGGAATGAGCAGTTCTTC | CASSLGLAGRNEQFF
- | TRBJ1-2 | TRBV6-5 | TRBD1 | TGTGCCAGCAGGGGACAGGCCTATGGCTACACCTTC | CASRGQAYGYTF
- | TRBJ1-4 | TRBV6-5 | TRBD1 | TGTGGCCAAGAGGGGGCAGAGGAAAAACTGTTTTTT | CGQEGAEEKLFF
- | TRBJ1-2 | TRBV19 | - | TGTGCCAGTAGGCACTCTATTAGTGGGGGGCGCGGTGATGGCTACACCTTC | CASRHSISGGRGDGYTF
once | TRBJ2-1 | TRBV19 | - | TGTGCCAGTAGCCCAAGGGGGGGTTTCATCCCCAATGAGCAGTTCTTC | CASSPRGGFIPNEQFF
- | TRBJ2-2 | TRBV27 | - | TGTGCCAGCACCCAAAACCCGGGTGCATCCACCGGGGAGCTGTTTTTT | CASTQNPGASTGELFF
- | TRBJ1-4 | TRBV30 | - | TGTGCCTGGAGTTCTAGGGGAACTAATGAAAAACTGTTTTTT | CAWSSRGTNEKLFF
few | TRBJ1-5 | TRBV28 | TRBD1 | TGTGCCAGCCTAGGCCCTCCGGGACAGCCAAGTTTT | CASLGPPGQPSF